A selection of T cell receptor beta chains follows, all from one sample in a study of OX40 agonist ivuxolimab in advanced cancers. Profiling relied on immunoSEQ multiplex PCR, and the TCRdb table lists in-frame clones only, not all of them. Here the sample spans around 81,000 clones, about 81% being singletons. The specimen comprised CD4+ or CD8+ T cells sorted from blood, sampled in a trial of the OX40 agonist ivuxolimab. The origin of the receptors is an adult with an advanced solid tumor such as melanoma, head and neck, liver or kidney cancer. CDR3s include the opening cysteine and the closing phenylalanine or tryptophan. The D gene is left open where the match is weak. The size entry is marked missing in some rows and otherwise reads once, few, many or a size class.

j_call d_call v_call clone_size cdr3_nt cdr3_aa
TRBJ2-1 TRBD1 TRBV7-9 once TGTGCCAGCAGCTTAGAGGGACAGGGGACGGAGCAGTTCTTC CASSLEGQGTEQFF
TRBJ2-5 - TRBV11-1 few TGTGCCAGCAGCTTAGAACCCCGGGGGACAGCCCAAGAGACCCAGTACTTC CASSLEPRGTAQETQYF
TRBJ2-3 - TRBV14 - TGTGCCAGCAGCCTCGAGGGAAGCACAGATACGCAGTATTTT CASSLEGSTDTQYF
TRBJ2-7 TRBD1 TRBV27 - TGTGCCAGCAGTTTGGGAACCGGGACAGATACTTACGAGCAGTACTTC CASSLGTGTDTYEQYF
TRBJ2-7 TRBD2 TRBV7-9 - TGTGCCAGCAGCTCGTTCACTAGCGGGAGCTACGAGCAGTACTTC CASSSFTSGSYEQYF
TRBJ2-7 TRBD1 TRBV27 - TGTGCCAGCAGTCCGGACAGGGTTGCGTACGAGCAGTACTTC CASSPDRVAYEQYF
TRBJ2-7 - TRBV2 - TGTGCCAGCACGGAAACGCTCAGGAACTACGAGCAGTACTTC CASTETLRNYEQYF
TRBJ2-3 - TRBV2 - TGTGCCAGCAGTGAAGCAGCAGGAGACACAGATACGCAGTATTTT CASSEAAGDTDTQYF
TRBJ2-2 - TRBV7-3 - TGTGCCAGCAGCTTAGACAGTTGGCCCGGGGAGCTGTTTTTT CASSLDSWPGELFF
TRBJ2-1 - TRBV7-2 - TGTGCCAGCAGCGTCACCTCCTACAATGAGCAGTTCTTC CASSVTSYNEQFF
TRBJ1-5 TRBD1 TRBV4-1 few TGCGCCAGCAGCCAAGAAGAGACAGGGGTGGGCAATCAGCCCCAGCATTTT CASSQEETGVGNQPQHF
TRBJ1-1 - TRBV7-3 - TGTGCCAGCAGCTCCACCGGACGGCTGAACACTGAAGCTTTCTTT CASSSTGRLNTEAFF
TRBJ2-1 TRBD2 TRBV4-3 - TGCGCCAGCAGCCAGGGACTAGCGGGAGTTGAGCAGTTCTTC CASSQGLAGVEQFF
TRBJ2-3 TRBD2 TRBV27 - TGTGCCAGCGGTCTAGCGGGAGGGTCTGCAGATACGCAGTATTTT CASGLAGGSADTQYF
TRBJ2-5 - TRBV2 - TGTGCCAGCAGTGTTGGGCTTTCGGGAGAGACCCAGTACTTC CASSVGLSGETQYF
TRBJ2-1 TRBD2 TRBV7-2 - TGTGCCAGCAGCCAAGGACTAGCGGGGGGGCTCGCCTACAATGAGCAGTTCTTC CASSQGLAGGLAYNEQFF